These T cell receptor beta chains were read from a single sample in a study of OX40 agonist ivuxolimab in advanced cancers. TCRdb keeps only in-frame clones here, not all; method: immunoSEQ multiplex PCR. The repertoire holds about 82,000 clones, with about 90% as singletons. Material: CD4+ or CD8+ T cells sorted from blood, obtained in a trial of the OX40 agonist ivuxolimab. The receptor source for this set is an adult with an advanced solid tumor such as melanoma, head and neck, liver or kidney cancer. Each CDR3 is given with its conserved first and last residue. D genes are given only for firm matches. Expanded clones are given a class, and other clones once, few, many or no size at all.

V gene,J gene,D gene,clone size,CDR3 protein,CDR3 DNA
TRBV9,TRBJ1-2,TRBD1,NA,CASSAQGDRARFYGYTF,TGTGCCAGCAGCGCGCAAGGGGACAGGGCTCGATTCTATGGCTACACCTTC
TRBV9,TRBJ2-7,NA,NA,CASSVVRIHGYYEQYF,TGTGCCAGCAGCGTAGTCCGTATACATGGATACTACGAGCAGTACTTC
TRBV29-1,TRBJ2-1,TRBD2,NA,CSVGTSGRGYNEQFF,TGCAGCGTGGGGACTAGCGGGAGGGGTTACAATGAGCAGTTCTTC
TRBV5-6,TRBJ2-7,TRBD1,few,CASSWTGFYEQYF,TGTGCCAGCAGCTGGACAGGCTTCTACGAGCAGTACTTC
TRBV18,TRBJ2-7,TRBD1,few,CASSPLGGDSLDYEQYF,TGTGCCAGCTCACCCCTTGGTGGGGACAGCCTCGACTACGAGCAGTACTTC
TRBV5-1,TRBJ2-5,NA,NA,CASSAGQETQYF,TGCGCCAGCAGCGCAGGTCAAGAGACCCAGTACTTC
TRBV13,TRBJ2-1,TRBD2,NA,CASSPSRLAVYNEQFF,TGTGCCAGCAGCCCCTCTCGACTAGCGGTCTACAATGAGCAGTTCTTC
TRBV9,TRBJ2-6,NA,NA,CASSPLGQLDSGANVLTF,TGTGCCAGCAGCCCTCTCGGACAGCTGGACTCTGGGGCCAACGTCCTGACTTTC
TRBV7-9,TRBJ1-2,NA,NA,CASSLWEGYGYTF,TGTGCCAGCAGCTTATGGGAAGGGTATGGCTACACCTTC
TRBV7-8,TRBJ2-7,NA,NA,CASSLGTRGSYEQYF,TGTGCCAGCAGCCTCGGGACTCGGGGCTCCTACGAGCAGTACTTC
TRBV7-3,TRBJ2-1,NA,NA,CASSADIVTREQFF,TGTGCCAGCAGCGCGGACATCGTTACGCGTGAGCAGTTCTTC
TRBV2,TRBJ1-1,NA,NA,CASIWDQLVLGTEAFF,TGTGCCAGCATCTGGGACCAACTGGTCCTGGGCACTGAAGCTTTCTTT
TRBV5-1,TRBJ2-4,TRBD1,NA,CASSRDGQGLGYF,TGCGCCAGCAGTCGAGATGGACAGGGATTGGGGTACTTC
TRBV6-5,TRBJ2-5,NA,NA,CASSSSGGLQETQYF,NA
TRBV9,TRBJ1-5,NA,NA,CAREGVYNLEPQHF,TGTGCCAGGGAGGGGGTTTACAATTTGGAGCCCCAGCATTTT
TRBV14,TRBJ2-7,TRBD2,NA,CASSRSSGTYEQYF,TGTGCCAGCAGCCGGTCTAGCGGAACCTACGAGCAGTACTTC
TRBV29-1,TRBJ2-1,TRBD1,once,CSVSRGTGSNEQFF,TGCAGCGTGTCACGGGGGACAGGGTCGAATGAGCAGTTCTTC
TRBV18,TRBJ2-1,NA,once,CASSLQGNEQFF,TGTGCCAGCTCACTACAGGGTAATGAGCAGTTCTTC
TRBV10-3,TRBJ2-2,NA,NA,CAISATGELFF,TGTGCCATCAGTGCCACCGGGGAGCTGTTTTTT
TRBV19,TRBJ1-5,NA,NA,CASSISLLSLNQPQHF,TGTGCCAGTAGTATTTCACTGTTAAGCCTTAATCAGCCCCAGCATTTT
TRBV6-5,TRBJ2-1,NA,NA,CASSPVIYNEQFF,TGTGCCAGCAGTCCTGTCATCTACAATGAGCAGTTCTTC
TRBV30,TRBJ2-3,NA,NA,CAPGTLRGWTDTQYF,TGTGCCCCCGGGACTCTCCGGGGATGGACAGATACGCAGTATTTT
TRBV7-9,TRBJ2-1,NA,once,CASSQTGVTKNEQFF,TGTGCCAGCAGCCAGACGGGGGTGACCAAGAATGAGCAGTTCTTC
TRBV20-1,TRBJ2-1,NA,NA,CSASGYNEQFF,TGCAGTGCTAGCGGCTACAATGAGCAGTTCTTC
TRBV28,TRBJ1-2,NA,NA,CASSLGGPRSYGYTF,TGTGCCAGCAGTTTGGGGGGCCCACGGAGCTATGGCTACACCTTC
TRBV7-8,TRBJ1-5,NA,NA,CASSSGNQPQHF,TGTGCCAGCAGCTCTGGCAATCAGCCCCAGCATTTT
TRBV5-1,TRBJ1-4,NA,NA,CASSPSDSEKLFF,TGCGCCAGCAGCCCGTCGGACAGTGAAAAACTGTTTTTT
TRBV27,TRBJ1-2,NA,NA,CASSLSGQANYGYTF,TGTGCCAGCAGTTTATCCGGCCAAGCTAACTATGGCTACACCTTC
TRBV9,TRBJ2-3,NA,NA,CASSVARGGPSTDTQYF,TGTGCCAGCAGCGTAGCAAGAGGGGGTCCTAGCACAGATACGCAGTATTTT
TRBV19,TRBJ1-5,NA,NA,CASRRGYHQPQHF,TGTGCCAGTAGGAGGGGTTACCATCAGCCCCAGCATTTT
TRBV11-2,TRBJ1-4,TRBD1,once,CASSLKGRGQANEKLFF,TGTGCCAGCAGCTTAAAAGGCAGGGGGCAAGCTAATGAAAAACTGTTTTTT
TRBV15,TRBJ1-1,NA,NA,CATSRDRDTEAFF,TGTGCCACCAGCAGAGACAGGGACACTGAAGCTTTCTTT
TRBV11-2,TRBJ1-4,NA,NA,CASSLSVGEKLFF,TGTGCCAGCAGCTTATCGGTGGGTGAAAAACTGTTTTTT
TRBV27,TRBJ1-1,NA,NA,CASKESVAGRFEAFF,TGTGCCAGCAAGGAGTCCGTCGCAGGGCGATTTGAAGCTTTCTTT
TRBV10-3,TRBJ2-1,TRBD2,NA,CAIRETSGAYNEQFF,TGTGCCATCAGGGAAACTAGCGGGGCCTACAATGAGCAGTTCTTC
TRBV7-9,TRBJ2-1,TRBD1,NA,CASSPGGRPYNEQFF,TGTGCCAGCAGCCCAGGGGGCAGACCATACAATGAGCAGTTCTTC
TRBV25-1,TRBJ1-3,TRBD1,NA,CASTGTGGNTIYF,TGTGCCAGCACCGGGACAGGTGGAAACACCATATATTTT
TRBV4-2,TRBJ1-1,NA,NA,CASRKTASTEAFF,TGTGCCAGCAGAAAAACAGCCTCCACTGAAGCTTTCTTT
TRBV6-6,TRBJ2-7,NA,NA,CASRGPGVRYEQYF,TGTGCCAGCAGGGGCCCCGGGGTCCGCTACGAGCAGTACTTC
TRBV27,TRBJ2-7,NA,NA,CASSFSGGSSYEQYF,TGTGCCAGCAGTTTTTCTGGCGGAAGCAGCTACGAGCAGTACTTC
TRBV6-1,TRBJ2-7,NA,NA,CASSDKGELYEQYF,TGTGCCAGCAGTGATAAGGGGGAGTTATACGAGCAGTACTTC
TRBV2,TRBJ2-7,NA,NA,CASGTGTGVSREGYEQYF,TGTGCCAGCGGGACCGGGACAGGGGTTTCGCGGGAGGGCTACGAGCAGTACTTT
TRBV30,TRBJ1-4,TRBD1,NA,CACHNRGREKLFF,TGTGCCTGCCATAACAGGGGGCGGGAAAAACTGTTTTTT
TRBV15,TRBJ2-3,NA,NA,CATSYRRADTQYF,TGTGCCACCAGCTATCGCCGGGCAGATACGCAGTATTTT
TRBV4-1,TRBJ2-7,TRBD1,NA,CASAGTGDSEQYF,TGCGCCAGCGCGGGGACAGGAGATTCCGAGCAGTACTTC
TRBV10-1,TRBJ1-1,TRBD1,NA,CASSDSPGTGGNEAFF,TGCGCCAGCAGTGATTCACCCGGGACAGGGGGCAATGAAGCTTTCTTT
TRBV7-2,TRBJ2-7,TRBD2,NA,CASSLASGTSYEQYF,TGTGCCAGCAGCTTAGCTAGCGGGACCTCCTACGAGCAGTACTTC
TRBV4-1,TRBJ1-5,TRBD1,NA,CASSQDPVQGATKPQHF,TGCGCCAGCAGCCAAGATCCAGTTCAGGGGGCGACGAAGCCCCAGCATTTT
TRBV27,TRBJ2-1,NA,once,CASSYSGEQFF,TGTGCCAGCAGCTACAGTGGTGAGCAGTTCTTC
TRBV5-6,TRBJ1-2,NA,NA,CASRNEVANYGYTF,TGTGCCAGCAGAAACGAGGTGGCTAACTATGGCTACACCTTC
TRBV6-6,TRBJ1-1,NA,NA,CASSYLGHKNTEAFF,TGTGCCAGCAGTTACTTGGGACACAAGAACACTGAAGCTTTCTTT
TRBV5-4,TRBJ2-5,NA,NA,CASSLDDRPIRIEETQYF,TGTGCCAGCAGCTTGGATGACAGGCCCATCCGGATAGAGGAGACCCAGTACTTC
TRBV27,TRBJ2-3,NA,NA,CASRLLGGDTQYF,TGTGCCAGCAGATTACTTGGGGGGGATACGCAGTATTTT
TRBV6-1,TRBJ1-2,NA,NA,CASSSGPGGNYGYTF,TGTGCCAGCAGTTCCGGTCCGGGCGGCAACTATGGCTACACCTTC
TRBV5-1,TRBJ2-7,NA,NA,CASSLAGEQYF,TGCGCCAGCAGCTTGGCGGGCGAGCAGTACTTC